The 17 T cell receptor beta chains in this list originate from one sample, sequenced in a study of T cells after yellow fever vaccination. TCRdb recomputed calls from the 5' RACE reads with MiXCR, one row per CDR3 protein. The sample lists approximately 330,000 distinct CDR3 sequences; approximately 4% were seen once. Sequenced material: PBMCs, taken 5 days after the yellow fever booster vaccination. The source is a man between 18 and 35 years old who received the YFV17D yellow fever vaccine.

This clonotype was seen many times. The CDR3 DNA follows: TGTGCCAGCAGTTTACTCGGGGGGCCTAACACCGGGGAGCTGTTTTTT. Protein sequence: CASSLLGGPNTGELFF. The rearrangement uses TRBV12-3 or TRBV12-4 and TRBJ2-2; TRBD2 is a possible D gene (7 bases). This CDR3 region has 16 residues. V was cut by 2 bases and J by 2 bases, with 12 bases left in between.

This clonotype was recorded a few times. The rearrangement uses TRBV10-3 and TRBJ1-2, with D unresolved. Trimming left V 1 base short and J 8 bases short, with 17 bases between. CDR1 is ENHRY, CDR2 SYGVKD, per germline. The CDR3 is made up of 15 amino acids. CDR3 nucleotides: TGTGCCATCAGTGAGTGGGGAAACCCGGCGCAGGGCTACACCTTC. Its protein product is CAISEWGNPAQGYTF.

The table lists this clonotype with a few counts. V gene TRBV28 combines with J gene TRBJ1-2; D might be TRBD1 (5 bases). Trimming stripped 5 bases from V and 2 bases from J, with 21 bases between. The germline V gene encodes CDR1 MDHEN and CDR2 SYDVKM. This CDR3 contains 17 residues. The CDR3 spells CASSQQGWGRTNYGYTF. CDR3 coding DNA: TGTGCCAGCAGTCAACAAGGGTGGGGACGGACGAACTATGGCTACACCTTC.

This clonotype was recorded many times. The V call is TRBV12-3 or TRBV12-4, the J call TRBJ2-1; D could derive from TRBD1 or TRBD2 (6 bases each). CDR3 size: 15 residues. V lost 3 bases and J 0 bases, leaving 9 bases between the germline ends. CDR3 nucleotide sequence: TGTGCCAGCAGTTTCGGGGGCCACTCCTACAATGAGCAGTTCTTC. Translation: CASSFGGHSYNEQFF.

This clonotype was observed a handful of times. The CDR3 protein is CASRVTPNSPLHF. CDR3 sequence (DNA): TGTGCCAGCAGGGTGACACCGAATTCACCCCTCCACTTT. This chain links TRBV28 with TRBJ1-6; D not resolved. The CDR3 contains 13 residues. Trimming removed 6 bases from V and 7 bases from J, with 10 bases in between. Per the germline V gene, CDR1 is MDHEN and CDR2 is SYDVKM.

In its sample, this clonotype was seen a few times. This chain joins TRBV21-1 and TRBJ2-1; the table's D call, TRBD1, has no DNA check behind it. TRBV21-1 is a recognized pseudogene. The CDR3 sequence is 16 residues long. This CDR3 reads CASSLWGGSADNEQFF. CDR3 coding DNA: TGTGCCAGCAGCCTCTGGGGGGGTAGTGCCGACAATGAGCAGTTCTTC.

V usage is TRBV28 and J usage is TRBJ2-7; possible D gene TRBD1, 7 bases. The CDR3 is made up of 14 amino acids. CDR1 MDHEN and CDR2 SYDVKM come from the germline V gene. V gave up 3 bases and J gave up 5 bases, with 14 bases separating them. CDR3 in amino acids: CASSLEGAPHEQYV. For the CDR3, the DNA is TGTGCCAGCAGTTTGGAGGGGGCGCCTCACGAGCAGTACGTC.

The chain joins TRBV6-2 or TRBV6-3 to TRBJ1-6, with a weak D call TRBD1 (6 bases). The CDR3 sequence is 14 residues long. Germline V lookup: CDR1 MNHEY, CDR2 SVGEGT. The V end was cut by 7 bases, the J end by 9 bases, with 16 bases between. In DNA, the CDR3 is TGTGCCAGCATGGGGGCCGGTAGTGGTTCACCCCTCCACTTT. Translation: CASMGAGSGSPLHF.

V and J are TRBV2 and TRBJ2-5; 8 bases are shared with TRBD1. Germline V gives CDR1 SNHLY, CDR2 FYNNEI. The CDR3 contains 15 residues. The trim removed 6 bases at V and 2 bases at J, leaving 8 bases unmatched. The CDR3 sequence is CASRLMTGVQETQYF. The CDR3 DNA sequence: TGTGCCAGCAGACTTATGACAGGGGTTCAAGAGACCCAGTACTTC.

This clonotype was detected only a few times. The CDR3, as DNA: TGCAGTGGCGCGGGCAATACGGGACAGGGGGTGTTGGCCCAAGAGACCCAGTACTTC. Translating it yields CSGAGNTGQGVLAQETQYF. V gene TRBV20-1 combines with J gene TRBJ2-5, with 11 bases that match TRBD1. This CDR3 spans 19 amino acids. In germline, CDR1 is DFQATT, CDR2 SNEGSKA (reference sequence). The V gene end was trimmed by 7 bases and the J gene end by 1 base; junction bases not matched to a gene: 20.

CDR3 coding DNA: TGCGCCAGCAGTATGGGGCCTGAAGCTTTCTTT. Translating gives CASSMGPEAFF. This chain joins TRBV5-1 and TRBJ1-1; a weak D match, TRBD1 (5 bases). V lost 5 bases, J lost 6 bases, and 8 bases lay in between. Germline V lookup: CDR1 SGHRS, CDR2 YFSETQ. There are 11 residues in the CDR3.

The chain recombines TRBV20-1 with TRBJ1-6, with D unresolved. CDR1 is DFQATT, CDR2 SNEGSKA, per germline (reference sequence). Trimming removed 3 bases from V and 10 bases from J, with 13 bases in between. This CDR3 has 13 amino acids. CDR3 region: CSARRRGSSPLHF. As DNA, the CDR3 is TGCAGTGCTAGGCGGCGTGGCAGCTCACCCCTCCACTTT.

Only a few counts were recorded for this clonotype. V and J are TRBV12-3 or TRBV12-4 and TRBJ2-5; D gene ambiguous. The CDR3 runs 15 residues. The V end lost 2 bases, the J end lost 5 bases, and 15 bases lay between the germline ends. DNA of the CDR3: TGTGCCAGCAGTTTACTCCGAAGGTCGTGGGAGACCCAGTACTTC. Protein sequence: CASSLLRRSWETQYF.

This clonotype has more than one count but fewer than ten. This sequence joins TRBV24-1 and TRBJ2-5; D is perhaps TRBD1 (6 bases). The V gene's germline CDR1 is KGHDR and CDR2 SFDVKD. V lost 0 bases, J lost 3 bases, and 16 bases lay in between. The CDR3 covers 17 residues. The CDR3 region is CATSDLQAGTTEETQYF. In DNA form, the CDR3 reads TGTGCCACCAGTGATTTGCAAGCCGGGACAACAGAAGAGACCCAGTACTTC.

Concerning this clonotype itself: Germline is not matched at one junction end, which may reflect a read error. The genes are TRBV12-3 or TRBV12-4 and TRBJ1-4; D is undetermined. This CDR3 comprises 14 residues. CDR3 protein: CASSIAERRGKLFF. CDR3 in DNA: TGTGCCAGCAGTATAGCAGAAAGGAGAGGAAAACTGTTTTTT.

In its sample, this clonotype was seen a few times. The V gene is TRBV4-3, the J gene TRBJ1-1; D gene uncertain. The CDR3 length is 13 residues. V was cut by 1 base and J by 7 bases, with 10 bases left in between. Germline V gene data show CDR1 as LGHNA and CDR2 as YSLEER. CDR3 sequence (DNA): TGCGCCAGCAGCCAAGTCACGGCAGATGAAGCTTTCTTT. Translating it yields CASSQVTADEAFF.

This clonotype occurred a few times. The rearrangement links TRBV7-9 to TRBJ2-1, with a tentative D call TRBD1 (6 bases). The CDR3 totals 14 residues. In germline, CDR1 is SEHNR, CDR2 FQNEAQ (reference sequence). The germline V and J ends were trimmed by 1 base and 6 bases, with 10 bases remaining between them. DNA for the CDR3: TGTGCCAGCAGCTTAGGACAGGTTGGCAATGAGCAGTTCTTC. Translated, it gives CASSLGQVGNEQFF.